This T cell receptor (beta chain) was identified during a study of blood T cell repertoires in COVID-19. Study information: Samples representing acute and convalescent COVID-19 were sourced from the United States, Italy and Spain.

Using immunoSEQ multiplex PCR, the repertoire was profiled, and TCRdb retains in-frame clones only, with some absent. The profile shows over 100,000 clones, around nine tenths of them singletons. The V and J ends lost 7 bases and 1 base respectively, with 12 bases between them. Germline assignment: CDR1 SNHLY and CDR2 FYNNEI. The CDR3 totals 14 residues. The TCR was taken from a woman aged 65 to 85 with COVID-19, enrolled during active disease. The chain employs TRBV2 and TRBJ2-3; weak D call: TRBD2 (5 bases). The sample was peripheral blood. The CDR3 loop is CASNQRSRTDTQYF. The CDR3 DNA reads TGTGCCAGCAACCAGCGGAGTCGCACAGATACGCAGTATTTT.